The text below deals with one T cell receptor (beta chain). Its specificity is unknown. The data belong to a study of T cell responses to AZD1222 COVID-19 vaccine. Study-level findings and limits: Increased Spike-specific TCR breadth and depth were observed after two AZD1222 doses. CD4 TCRs linked to vaccination spanned spike, dominating at 160-218 and 743-854. Unmutated variant regions reportedly attract nearly half of all spike-specific TCRs. In all cases, repertoires were sampled only after the peak T cell response.

The CDR3 loop spans 15 amino acids. V lost 4 bases, J lost 4 bases, and 11 bases stayed unmatched. Germline CDR1 SGDLS, CDR2 YYNGEE. The repertoire was sequenced with immunoSEQ multiplex PCR; TCRdb's copy has only in-frame clones and lacks some. The sample carries approximately 150,000 clones, around 93% recorded once. This sequence was found in an adult in good health. Sequencing was performed on peripheral blood, taken on day 0 of AZD1222 vaccination. V is TRBV9 and J is TRBJ2-7; 7 nucleotides align to TRBD1. The CDR3 sequence is CASSPRTGQNYEQYF. CDR3 bases: TGTGCCAGCAGCCCTCGGACAGGCCAAAATTACGAGCAGTACTTC.